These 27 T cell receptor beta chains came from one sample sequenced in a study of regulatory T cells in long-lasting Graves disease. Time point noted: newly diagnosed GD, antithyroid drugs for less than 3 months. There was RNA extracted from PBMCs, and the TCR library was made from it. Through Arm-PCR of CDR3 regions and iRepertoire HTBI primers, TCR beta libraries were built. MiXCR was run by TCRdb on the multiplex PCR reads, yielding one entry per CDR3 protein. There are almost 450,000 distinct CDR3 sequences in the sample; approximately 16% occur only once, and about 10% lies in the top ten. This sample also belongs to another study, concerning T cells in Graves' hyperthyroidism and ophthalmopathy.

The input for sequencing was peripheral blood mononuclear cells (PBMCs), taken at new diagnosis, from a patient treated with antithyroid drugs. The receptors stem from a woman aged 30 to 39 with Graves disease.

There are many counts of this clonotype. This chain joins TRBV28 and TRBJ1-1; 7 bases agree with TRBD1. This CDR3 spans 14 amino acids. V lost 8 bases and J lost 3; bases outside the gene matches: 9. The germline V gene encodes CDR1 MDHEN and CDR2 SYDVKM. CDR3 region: CASGPGTADTEAFF. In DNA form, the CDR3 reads TGTGCCAGCGGACCGGGGACAGCGGACACTGAAGCTTTCTTT. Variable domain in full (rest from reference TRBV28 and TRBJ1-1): DVKVTQSSRYLVKRTGEKVFLECVQDMDHENMFWYRQDPGLGLRLIYFSYDVKMKEKGDIPEGYSVSREKKERFSLILESASTNQTSMYLCASGPGTADTEAFFGQGTRLTVV.

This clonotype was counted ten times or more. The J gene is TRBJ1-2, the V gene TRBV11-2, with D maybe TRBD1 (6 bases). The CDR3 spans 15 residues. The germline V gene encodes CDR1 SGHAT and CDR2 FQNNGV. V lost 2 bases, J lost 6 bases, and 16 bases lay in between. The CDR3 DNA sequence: TGTGCCAGCAGCTTAAACGGCCGCGGGGGCCATGGCTACACCTTC. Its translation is CASSLNGRGGHGYTF.

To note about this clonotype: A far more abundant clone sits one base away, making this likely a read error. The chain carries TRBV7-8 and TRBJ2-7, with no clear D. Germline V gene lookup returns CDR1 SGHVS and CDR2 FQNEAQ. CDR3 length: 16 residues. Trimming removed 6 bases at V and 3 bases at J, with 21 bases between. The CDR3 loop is CASSSRIRRGIYEQYF. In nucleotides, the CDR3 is TGTGCCAGCAGTTCGCGCATCAGGAGAGGAATCTACGAGCAGTACTTC. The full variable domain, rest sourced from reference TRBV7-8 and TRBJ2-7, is GAGVSQSPRYKVAKRGQDVALRCDPISGHVSLFWYQQALGQGPEFLTYFQNEAQLDKSGLPSDRFFAERPEGSVSTLKIQRTQQEDSAVYLCASSSRIRRGIYEQYFGPGTRLTVT.

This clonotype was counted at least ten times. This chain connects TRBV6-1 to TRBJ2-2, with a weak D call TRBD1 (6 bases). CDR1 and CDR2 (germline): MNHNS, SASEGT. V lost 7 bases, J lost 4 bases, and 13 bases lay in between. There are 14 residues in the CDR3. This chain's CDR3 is CASTAGETTGELFF. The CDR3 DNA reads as TGTGCCAGCACTGCAGGGGAAACCACCGGGGAGCTGTTTTTT.

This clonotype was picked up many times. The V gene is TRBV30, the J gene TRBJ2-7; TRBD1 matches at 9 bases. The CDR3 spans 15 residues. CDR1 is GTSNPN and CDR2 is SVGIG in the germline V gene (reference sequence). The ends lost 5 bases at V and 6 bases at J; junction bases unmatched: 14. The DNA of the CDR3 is TGTGCCTGGGCTGACTTGGGACAGGGTAGGGTCGAGCAGTACTTC. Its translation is CAWADLGQGRVEQYF.

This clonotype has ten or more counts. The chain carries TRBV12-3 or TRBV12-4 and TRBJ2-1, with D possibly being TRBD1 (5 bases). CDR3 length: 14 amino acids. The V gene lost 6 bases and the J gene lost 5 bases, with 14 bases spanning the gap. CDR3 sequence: CASRRSTVNNEQFF. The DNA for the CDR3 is TGTGCCAGCAGACGCTCGACAGTAAACAATGAGCAGTTCTTC.

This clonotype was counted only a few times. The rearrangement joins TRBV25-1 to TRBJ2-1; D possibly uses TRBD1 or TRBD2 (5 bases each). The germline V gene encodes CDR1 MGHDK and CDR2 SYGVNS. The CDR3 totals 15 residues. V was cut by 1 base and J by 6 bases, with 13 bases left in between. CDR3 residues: CASSEFGTDVNEQFF. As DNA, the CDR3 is TGTGCCAGCAGTGAATTTGGGACGGACGTCAATGAGCAGTTCTTC.

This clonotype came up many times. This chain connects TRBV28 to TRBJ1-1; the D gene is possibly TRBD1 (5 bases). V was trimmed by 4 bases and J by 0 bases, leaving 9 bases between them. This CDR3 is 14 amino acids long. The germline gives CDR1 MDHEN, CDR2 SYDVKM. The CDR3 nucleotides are TGTGCCAGCAGTTACAGGCTAATGAACACTGAAGCTTTCTTT. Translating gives CASSYRLMNTEAFF.

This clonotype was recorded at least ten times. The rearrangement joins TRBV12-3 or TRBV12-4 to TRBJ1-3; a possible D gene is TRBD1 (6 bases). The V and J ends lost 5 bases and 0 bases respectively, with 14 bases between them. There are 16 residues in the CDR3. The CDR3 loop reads CASSARTASSGNTIYF. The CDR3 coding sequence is TGTGCCAGCAGTGCCCGGACAGCGAGCTCTGGAAACACCATATATTTT.

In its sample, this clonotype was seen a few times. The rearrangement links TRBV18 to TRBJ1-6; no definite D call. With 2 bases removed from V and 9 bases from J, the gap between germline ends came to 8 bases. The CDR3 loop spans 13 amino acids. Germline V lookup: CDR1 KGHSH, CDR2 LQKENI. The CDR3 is CASSPRSISPLHF. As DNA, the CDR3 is TGTGCCAGCTCACCAAGGTCCATTTCACCCCTCCACTTT.

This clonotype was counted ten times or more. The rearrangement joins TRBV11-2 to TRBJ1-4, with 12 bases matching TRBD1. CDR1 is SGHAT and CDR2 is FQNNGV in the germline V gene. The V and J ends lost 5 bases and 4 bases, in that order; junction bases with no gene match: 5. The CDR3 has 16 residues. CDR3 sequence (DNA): TGTGCCAGCAGCCACGGGACAGGGGGCATTAATGAAAAACTGTTTTTT. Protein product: CASSHGTGGINEKLFF.

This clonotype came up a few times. The CDR3 DNA follows: TGTGCCAGCAGTTTAACCCGGACTACTTTACACTACGAGCAGTACTTC. Translated, it gives CASSLTRTTLHYEQYF. The chain recombines TRBV28 with TRBJ2-7, with D tentatively TRBD2 (6 bases). The CDR3 extends over 16 amino acids. CDR1 and CDR2 (germline): MDHEN, SYDVKM. V was pared by 2 bases and J by 3 bases, with 17 bases between. Drawing the rest from reference TRBV28 and TRBJ2-7, the complete variable domain is DVKVTQSSRYLVKRTGEKVFLECVQDMDHENMFWYRQDPGLGLRLIYFSYDVKMKEKGDIPEGYSVSREKKERFSLILESASTNQTSMYLCASSLTRTTLHYEQYFGPGTRLTVT.

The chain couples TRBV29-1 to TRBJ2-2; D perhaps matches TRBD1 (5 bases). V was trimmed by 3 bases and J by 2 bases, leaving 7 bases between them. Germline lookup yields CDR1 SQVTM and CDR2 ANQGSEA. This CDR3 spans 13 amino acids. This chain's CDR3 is CSVDRDNTGELFF. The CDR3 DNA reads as TGCAGCGTTGACAGGGATAACACCGGGGAGCTGTTTTTT.

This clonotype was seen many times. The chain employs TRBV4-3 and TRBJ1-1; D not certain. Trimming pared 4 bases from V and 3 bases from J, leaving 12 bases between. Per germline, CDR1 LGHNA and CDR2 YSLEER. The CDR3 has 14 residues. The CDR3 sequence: CASSPQLHYTEAFF. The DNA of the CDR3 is TGCGCCAGCAGCCCGCAACTACATTACACTGAAGCTTTCTTT.

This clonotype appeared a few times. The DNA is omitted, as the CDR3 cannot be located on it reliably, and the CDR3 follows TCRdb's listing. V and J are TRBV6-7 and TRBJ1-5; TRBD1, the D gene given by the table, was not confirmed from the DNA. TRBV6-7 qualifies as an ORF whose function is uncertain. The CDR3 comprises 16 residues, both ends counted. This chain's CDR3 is CASSYFGPGNNQPQHF.

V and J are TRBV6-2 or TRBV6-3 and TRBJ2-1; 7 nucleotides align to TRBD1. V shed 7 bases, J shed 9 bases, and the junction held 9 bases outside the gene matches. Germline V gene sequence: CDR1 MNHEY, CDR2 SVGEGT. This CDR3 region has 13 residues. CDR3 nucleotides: TGTGCCAGCACTTCGGACAGGAACGGTGAGCAGTTCTTC. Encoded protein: CASTSDRNGEQFF.

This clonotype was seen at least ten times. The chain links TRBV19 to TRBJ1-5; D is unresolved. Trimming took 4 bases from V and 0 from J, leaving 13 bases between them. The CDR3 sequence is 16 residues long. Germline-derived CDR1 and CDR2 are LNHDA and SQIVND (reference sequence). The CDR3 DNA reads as TGTGCCAGTAGTAAATCTTCGTGGGATAGCAATCAGCCCCAGCATTTT. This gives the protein CASSKSSWDSNQPQHF. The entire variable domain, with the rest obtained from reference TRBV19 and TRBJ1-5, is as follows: DGGITQSPKYLFRKEGQNVTLSCEQNLNHDAMYWYRQDPGQGLRLIYYSQIVNDFQKGDIAEGYSVSREKKESFPLTVTSAQKNPTAFYLCASSKSSWDSNQPQHFGDGTRLSIL.

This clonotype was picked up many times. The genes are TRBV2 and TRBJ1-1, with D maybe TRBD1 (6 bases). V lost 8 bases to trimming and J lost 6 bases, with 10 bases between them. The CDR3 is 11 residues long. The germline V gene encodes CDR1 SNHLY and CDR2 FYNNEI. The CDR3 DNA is TGTGCCAGCCAGGGGTTGGCTGAAGCTTTCTTT. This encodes CASQGLAEAFF. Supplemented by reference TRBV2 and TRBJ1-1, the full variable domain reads EPEVTQTPSHQVTQMGQEVILRCVPISNHLYFYWYRQILGQKVEFLVSFYNNEISEKSEIFDDQFSVERPDGSNFTLKIRSTKLEDSAMYFCASQGLAEAFFGQGTRLTVV.

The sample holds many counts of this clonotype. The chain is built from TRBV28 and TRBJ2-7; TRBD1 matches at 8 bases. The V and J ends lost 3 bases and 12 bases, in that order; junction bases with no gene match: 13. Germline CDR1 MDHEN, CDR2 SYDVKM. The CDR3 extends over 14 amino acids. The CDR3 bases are TGTGCCAGCAGTTTCGACAGGGGACTCGGAAGGGGGTACTTC. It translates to CASSFDRGLGRGYF. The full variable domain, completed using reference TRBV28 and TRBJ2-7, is DVKVTQSSRYLVKRTGEKVFLECVQDMDHENMFWYRQDPGLGLRLIYFSYDVKMKEKGDIPEGYSVSREKKERFSLILESASTNQTSMYLCASSFDRGLGRGYFGPGTRLTVT.

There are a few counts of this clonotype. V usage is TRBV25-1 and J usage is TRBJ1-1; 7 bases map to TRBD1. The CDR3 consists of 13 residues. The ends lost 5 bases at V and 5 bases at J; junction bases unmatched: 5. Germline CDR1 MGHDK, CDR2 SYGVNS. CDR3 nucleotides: TGTGCCAGCAGTTTGAGGGGGCGGACTGAAGCTTTCTTT. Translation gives CASSLRGRTEAFF.

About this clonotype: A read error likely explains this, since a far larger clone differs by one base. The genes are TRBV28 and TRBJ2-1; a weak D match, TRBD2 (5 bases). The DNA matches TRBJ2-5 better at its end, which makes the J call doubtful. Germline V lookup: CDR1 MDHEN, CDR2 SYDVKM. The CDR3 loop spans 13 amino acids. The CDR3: CASSPDLTETQYF. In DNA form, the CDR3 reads TGTGCCAGCAGTCCGGACTTGACAGAGACCCAGTACTTC.

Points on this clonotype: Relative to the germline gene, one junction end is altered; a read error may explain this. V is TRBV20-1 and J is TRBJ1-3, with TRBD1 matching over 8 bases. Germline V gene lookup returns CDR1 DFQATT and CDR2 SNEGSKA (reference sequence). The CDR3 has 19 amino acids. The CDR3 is CSARDVRDRIPLSGNAIYF. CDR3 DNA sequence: TGCAGTGCTAGAGACGTTCGGGACAGGATACCACTCTCTGGAAACGCCATATATTTT.

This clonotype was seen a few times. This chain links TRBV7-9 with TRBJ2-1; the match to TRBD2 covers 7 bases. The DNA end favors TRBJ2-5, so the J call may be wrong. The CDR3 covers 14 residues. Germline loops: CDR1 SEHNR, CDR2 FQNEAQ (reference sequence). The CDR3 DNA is TGTGCCAGCAGCTCAAAGCGGGAACAAGAGACCCAGTACTTC. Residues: CASSSKREQETQYF.

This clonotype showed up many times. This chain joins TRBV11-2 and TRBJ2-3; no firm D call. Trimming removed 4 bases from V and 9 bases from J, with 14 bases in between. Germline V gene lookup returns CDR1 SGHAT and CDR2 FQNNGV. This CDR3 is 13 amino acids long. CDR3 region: CASSSLKLRTQYF. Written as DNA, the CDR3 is TGTGCCAGCAGCTCCCTTAAGTTGCGAACGCAGTATTTT.

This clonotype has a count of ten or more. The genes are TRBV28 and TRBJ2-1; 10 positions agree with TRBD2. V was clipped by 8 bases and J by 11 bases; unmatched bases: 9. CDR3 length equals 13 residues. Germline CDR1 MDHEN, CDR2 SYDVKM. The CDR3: CASASGSGAKQFF. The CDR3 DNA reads TGTGCCAGCGCTAGCGGGAGCGGGGCTAAGCAGTTCTTC.

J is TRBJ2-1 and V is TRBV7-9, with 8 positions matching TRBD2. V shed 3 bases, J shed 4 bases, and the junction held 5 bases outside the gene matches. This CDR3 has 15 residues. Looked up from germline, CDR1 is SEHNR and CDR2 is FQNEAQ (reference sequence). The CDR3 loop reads CASSFPGLGYNEQFF. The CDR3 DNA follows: TGTGCCAGCAGCTTCCCGGGACTAGGATACAATGAGCAGTTCTTC. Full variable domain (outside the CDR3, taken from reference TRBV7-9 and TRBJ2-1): DTGVSQNPRHKITKRGQNVTFRCDPISEHNRLYWYRQTLGQGPEFLTYFQNEAQLEKSRLLSDRFSAERPKGSFSTLEIQRTEQGDSAMYLCASSFPGLGYNEQFFGPGTRLTVL.

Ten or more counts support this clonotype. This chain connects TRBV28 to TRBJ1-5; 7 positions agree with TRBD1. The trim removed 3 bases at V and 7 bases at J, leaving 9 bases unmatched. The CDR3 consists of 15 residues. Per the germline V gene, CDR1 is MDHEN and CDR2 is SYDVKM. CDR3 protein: CASSFTTRGRQPQHF. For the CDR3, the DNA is TGTGCCAGCAGTTTCACGACAAGGGGGCGCCAGCCCCAGCATTTT.